This TCR beta chain was recovered during a study of blood T cell repertoires in COVID-19. The cohort comprised adults aged about 18 to 89 years residing in about 25 US areas. In assigning cohorts, the study relied on participant-reported clinical history. Repertoires were generated with immunoSEQ multiplex PCR, while TCRdb's copy carries only in-frame clones and drops some. The repertoire consists of roughly 220,000 clones, with 80% to 90% occurring once and the leading ten covering around 3.2%. The CDR3 sequence is 14 residues long. Germline CDR1 MNHEY, CDR2 SMNVEV (reference sequence). Trimming pared 3 bases from V and 5 bases from J, leaving 13 bases between.

This receptor was taken from a woman aged 18-29 years in a cohort exposed to, infected with or recovered from COVID-19 (not recorded which). The sequencing input was PBMCs or T cells enriched from blood (not recorded which). The chain joins TRBV27 to TRBJ1-2, with D unresolved. The CDR3 nucleotides are TGTGCCAGCAGTTTTTCAGCCCGCGGATATGGCTACACCTTC. Its protein product is CASSFSARGYGYTF.